This entry is about one T cell receptor (beta chain). The data stem from a study of control samples from healthy donors and cancer patients. Sequencing was performed with immunoSEQ multiplex PCR; in TCRdb, only in-frame clones are kept and a portion is missing. The table lists tens of thousands of clones, about nine tenths of them singletons. Specimen: PBMCs. The receptor was isolated from a man aged 60 to 75 with head and neck cancer.

The CDR3 reads CASSCRDNTYNEQFF. The CDR3 DNA reads TGTGCCAGCAGCTGCAGAGACAACACTTACAATGAGCAGTTCTTC. This chain joins TRBV7-9 and TRBJ2-1, with D unresolved. The V and J ends lost 4 bases and 4 bases respectively, with 14 bases between them. The CDR3 is made up of 15 amino acids. Germline V gives CDR1 SEHNR, CDR2 FQNEAQ (reference sequence).